Listed below are T cell receptor beta chains from one sample, sequenced in a study of tumor-infiltrating lymphocytes in primary liver carcinoma. MiXCR was run by TCRdb on the multiplex PCR reads, yielding one entry per CDR3 protein. This table has roughly 190,000 distinct CDR3 sequences, around four fifths appearing once. Material: tumor tissue from primary liver carcinoma. These receptors were obtained from a man aged 35 to 55 with primary liver carcinoma and hepatitis B virus infection. CDR3s include the opening cysteine and the closing phenylalanine or tryptophan. The order of the fields is D gene, V gene, J gene, clone size, CDR3 protein, CDR3 DNA. The D gene is left open where the match is weak. Clone size is given for some rows only: seen once, a few or many times, or a class if the clone is expanded.

D gene: TRBD2; V gene: TRBV4-2; J gene: TRBJ2-3; clone size: NA; CDR3 protein: CAISHLQGSSGSERTDTQYF; CDR3 DNA: TGTGCCATCAGCCATCTCCAGGGGAGTAGCGGGAGCGAACGCACAGATACGCAGTATTTT
D gene: TRBD2; V gene: TRBV12-3/TRBV12-4; J gene: TRBJ2-7; clone size: NA; CDR3 protein: CATSLLAGGYEQYF; CDR3 DNA: TGTGCCACTAGTTTGTTAGCGGGAGGCTACGAGCAGTACTTC
D gene: TRBD2; V gene: TRBV11-1; J gene: TRBJ2-4; clone size: NA; CDR3 protein: CASSFPATSGIKNIHYF; CDR3 DNA: TGTGCCAGTAGCTTTCCCGCGACTAGCGGGATCAAAAACATTCACTACTTC
D gene: NA; V gene: TRBV24-1; J gene: TRBJ2-2; clone size: NA; CDR3 protein: CATSPIRTNTGELFF; CDR3 DNA: TGTGCCACCAGTCCTATAAGGACGAACACCGGAGAGCTGTTTTTT
D gene: NA; V gene: TRBV12-3/TRBV12-4; J gene: TRBJ1-3; clone size: NA; CDR3 protein: CASSFGAATGYTIFF; CDR3 DNA: TGTGCCAGCAGTTTTGGGGCAGCAACAGGATACACCATATTTTTT
D gene: TRBD2; V gene: TRBV5-1; J gene: TRBJ2-3; clone size: many; CDR3 protein: CASLLSSGVTDTQYF; CDR3 DNA: TGCGCCAGTCTACTTTCTAGCGGGGTCACAGATACGCAGTATTTT
D gene: NA; V gene: TRBV6-2/TRBV6-3; J gene: TRBJ2-1; clone size: once; CDR3 protein: CASSFTRGLDHNEQFF; CDR3 DNA: TGTGCCAGCAGTTTCACCCGAGGGTTGGACCACAATGAACAGTTCTTC
D gene: NA; V gene: TRBV11-3; J gene: TRBJ2-1; clone size: NA; CDR3 protein: CASNLSVSNNKQFF; CDR3 DNA: TGTGCTAGCAACTTAAGCGTCTCGAACAATAAGCAGTTCTTC
D gene: TRBD1; V gene: TRBV30; J gene: TRBJ1-1; clone size: NA; CDR3 protein: CAWRNDGTGTTEGLF; CDR3 DNA: TGTGCCTGGAGGAACGACGGGACAGGGACCACTGAAGGTCTCTTT
D gene: NA; V gene: TRBV11-2; J gene: TRBJ2-6; clone size: once; CDR3 protein: CATQGPRSGANVLTF; CDR3 DNA: TGTGCCACTCAGGGGCCGCGCTCTGGAGCCAACGTCCTGACTTTC
D gene: NA; V gene: TRBV12-3/TRBV12-4; J gene: TRBJ2-1; clone size: few; CDR3 protein: CARSIIKGLGNEQFF; CDR3 DNA: TGTGCCAGGAGTATCATCAAGGGGCTCGGGAATGAGCAGTTCTTC
D gene: TRBD1; V gene: TRBV6-5; J gene: TRBJ2-5; clone size: NA; CDR3 protein: CASGQDRETQYF; CDR3 DNA: TGTGCCAGCGGACAGGACAGGGAGACCCAGTACTTC
D gene: NA; V gene: TRBV4-3; J gene: TRBJ2-3; clone size: NA; CDR3 protein: CASSHRGPPTQIRSIF; CDR3 DNA: NA
D gene: NA; V gene: TRBV5-4; J gene: TRBJ2-7; clone size: NA; CDR3 protein: CAGSYSGESYEQYF; CDR3 DNA: TGTGCAGGCAGTTACTCGGGTGAGTCCTACGAGCAGTACTTC
D gene: NA; V gene: TRBV7-9; J gene: TRBJ2-1; clone size: NA; CDR3 protein: CASSDSLSENSEQLF; CDR3 DNA: TGTGCCAGCAGTGACAGTTTATCAGAAAACAGTGAGCAGTTGTTC
D gene: NA; V gene: TRBV11-1; J gene: TRBJ2-7; clone size: NA; CDR3 protein: CASSLVQGLEQNF; CDR3 DNA: TGTGCCAGCAGTTTAGTACAGGGCCTCGAGCAGAACTTC
D gene: NA; V gene: TRBV11-3; J gene: TRBJ2-7; clone size: NA; CDR3 protein: CAISPGEGDYQQYF; CDR3 DNA: TGTGCCATCAGTCCTGGAGAGGGGGACTACCAGCAGTACTTC
D gene: TRBD1; V gene: TRBV29-1; J gene: TRBJ2-7; clone size: NA; CDR3 protein: CSAGTGSSYEQYF; CDR3 DNA: TGCAGCGCCGGGACAGGTTCTTCCTACGAGCAGTACTTC
D gene: NA; V gene: TRBV13; J gene: TRBJ2-5; clone size: few; CDR3 protein: CASSPRPGSPETQYF; CDR3 DNA: TGTGCCAGCAGCCCCCGGCCCGGGAGTCCTGAGACCCAGTACTTC
D gene: NA; V gene: TRBV5-1; J gene: TRBJ2-2; clone size: NA; CDR3 protein: CASSLEWNTGELLF; CDR3 DNA: TGCGCCAGCAGCTTGGAATGGAACACCGGGGAGCTGCTTTTT
D gene: NA; V gene: TRBV6-1; J gene: TRBJ2-1; clone size: NA; CDR3 protein: CAGSGGTANFNEHFF; CDR3 DNA: TGTGCCGGCAGTGGCGGGACTGCTAACTTCAATGAGCACTTCTTC
D gene: TRBD1; V gene: TRBV6-1; J gene: TRBJ1-5; clone size: NA; CDR3 protein: CASGLDRGWNEPQHF; CDR3 DNA: TGTGCCAGCGGTCTGGACAGGGGCTGGAATGAGCCCCAGCATTTT